One and the same sample provided the 17 T cell receptor beta chains below, sequenced in a study of T cell repertoires in cytomegalovirus infection. MiXCR, applied by TCRdb to the reads, yields one record per CDR3 protein. This sample has about 830,000 distinct CDR3 sequences, with 30% to 35% found just once. These receptors' targets are unknown. Sample: cultured CD8+ T cells from PBMCs, taken from culture after CMV antigen stimulation. These receptors originate from a human donor in good health (CMV status not recorded). Some clones in this sample may be carry-over from other donors' samples.

This clonotype was seen more than once but under ten times. The chain is built from TRBV19 and TRBJ1-1, with D hard to call. From germline, CDR1 is LNHDA and CDR2 SQIVND (reference sequence). Between the trimmed V and J ends, which lost 4 bases and 1 base, there was a span of 13 bases. The CDR3 is 15 amino acids. CDR3 amino acids: CASSSRAGENTEAFF. For the CDR3, the DNA is TGTGCCAGTAGTAGCAGAGCTGGGGAGAACACTGAAGCTTTCTTT.

This sequence joins TRBV14 and TRBJ1-2; D gene uncertain. This CDR3 region has 16 residues. CDR1 SGHDN and CDR2 FVKESK come from the germline V gene. Trimming pared 4 bases from V and 4 bases from J, leaving 19 bases between. CDR3 sequence: CASSPLDPYVTYGYTF. The CDR3 nucleotides read TGTGCCAGCAGCCCATTGGACCCTTATGTAACCTATGGCTACACCTTC.

The chain couples TRBV13 to TRBJ2-5, with D possibly called TRBD1 or TRBD2 (5 bases each). V was pared by 5 bases and J by 5 bases, with 18 bases between. Germline CDR1 reads PRHDT; CDR2 reads FYEKMQ (reference sequence). The CDR3 covers 15 residues. The CDR3 is CASSIREGSDETQYF. The CDR3 nucleotides are TGTGCCAGCAGCATCAGGGAAGGGAGTGACGAGACCCAGTACTTC.

This clonotype has a count of ten or more. This chain connects TRBV7-6 to TRBJ2-1; D not resolved. Germline loops: CDR1 SGHVS, CDR2 FNYEAQ. CDR3 size: 16 residues. V was pared by 2 bases and J by 5 bases, with 16 bases between. This CDR3 reads CASSLRLSHPNNEQFF. As DNA, the CDR3 is TGTGCCAGCAGCTTACGGCTCAGTCACCCCAACAATGAGCAGTTCTTC.

This clonotype was counted only a few times. J is TRBJ2-2 and V is TRBV15, with 7 nucleotides matching TRBD2. The V gene end was trimmed by 5 bases and the J gene end by 6 bases; junction bases not matched to a gene: 9. The CDR3 runs 15 residues. Germline CDR1 is LNHNV and CDR2 is YYDKDF (reference sequence). As DNA, the CDR3 is TGTGCCACCAGCTACCCGGGACTATTCTCCGGGGAGCTGTTTTTT. It yields the protein CATSYPGLFSGELFF.

This clonotype is a singleton in its sample. This chain connects TRBV12-3 or TRBV12-4 to TRBJ2-7; unclear D gene. The V end lost 3 bases, the J end lost 0 bases, and 6 bases lay between the germline ends. This CDR3 comprises 13 residues. The CDR3 is CASSLMSSYEQYF. DNA of the CDR3: TGTGCCAGCAGTTTGATGAGCTCCTACGAGCAGTACTTC.

The chain recombines TRBV2 with TRBJ1-1; D is possibly TRBD1 (6 bases). Germline values: CDR1 SNHLY, CDR2 FYNNEI. Trimming took off 7 bases at V and 0 bases at J, with 12 bases between the two ends. The CDR3 covers 14 residues. As DNA, the CDR3 is TGTGCCAGCAACGGGGGGCACTTGAACACTGAAGCTTTCTTT. Translated: CASNGGHLNTEAFF.

This clonotype was seen only once. V gene TRBV29-1 combines with J gene TRBJ2-3; 7 bases fit TRBD1. The CDR3 totals 15 residues. Germline V CDR1 and CDR2: SQVTM, ANQGSEA. Trimming took 3 bases from V and 0 from J; bases not matched to a gene: 6. For the CDR3, the DNA is TGCAGCGTTGACCGGACAGGAGATAGCACAGATACGCAGTATTTT. The encoded protein is CSVDRTGDSTDTQYF.

The V and J genes are TRBV5-4 and TRBJ1-2, with a tentative D call TRBD1 (6 bases). V gave up 3 bases and J gave up 2 bases, with 14 bases separating them. There are 15 residues in the CDR3. Per the germline V gene, CDR1 is SGHNT and CDR2 is YYREEE (reference sequence). The CDR3: CASSSRRGHNYGYTF. The DNA for the CDR3 is TGTGCCAGCAGCTCGAGGCGGGGGCACAACTATGGCTACACCTTC. The full variable domain, in which reference TRBV5-4 and TRBJ1-2 provide the parts outside the CDR3, is ETGVTQSPTHLIKTRGQQVTLRCSSQSGHNTVSWYQQALGQGPQFIFQYYREEENGRGNFPPRFSGLQFPNYSSELNVNALELDDSALYLCASSSRRGHNYGYTFGSGTRLTVV.

This chain links TRBV6-1 with TRBJ1-1, with D hard to call. Trimming shortened V by 10 bases and J by 1 base, and 7 bases separated the two germline ends. Germline CDR1 is MNHNS and CDR2 is SASEGT. This CDR3 comprises 11 residues. This CDR3 reads CATSANTEAFF. CDR3 DNA sequence: TGTGCCACGTCGGCGAACACTGAAGCTTTCTTT.

This chain connects TRBV6-2 or TRBV6-3 to TRBJ2-1, with 11 nucleotides matching TRBD2. The germline gives CDR1 MNHEY, CDR2 SVGEGT. V lost 10 bases to trimming and J lost 6 bases; unmatched junction nucleotides: 5. CDR3 length: 13 amino acids. The CDR3 DNA reads TGTGCCATAGCGGGGGGGCCCCTCAATGAGCAGTTCTTC. Amino acid sequence: CAIAGGPLNEQFF.

The rearrangement links TRBV6-8 to TRBJ2-1, with a weak D call TRBD1 (5 bases). This CDR3 contains 15 residues. Per germline, CDR1 MNHGY and CDR2 SAAAGT. The V gene lost 7 bases and the J gene lost 0 bases, with 13 bases spanning the gap. The CDR3 reads CASTKGSVSYNEQFF. The DNA of the CDR3 is TGTGCCAGCACGAAGGGGTCAGTCTCCTACAATGAGCAGTTCTTC.

The chain couples TRBV19 to TRBJ1-4; the D is unclear. Germline lookup yields CDR1 LNHDA and CDR2 SQIVND (reference sequence). V lost 7 bases to trimming and J lost 4 bases, with 13 bases between them. This CDR3 spans 14 amino acids. CDR3 nucleotide sequence: TGTGCCAGTACCCCCGGCGGGCTTAATGAAAAACTGTTTTTT. As protein: CASTPGGLNEKLFF. The full variable domain, with the rest looked up from reference TRBV19 and TRBJ1-4, is DGGITQSPKYLFRKEGQNVTLSCEQNLNHDAMYWYRQDPGQGLRLIYYSQIVNDFQKGDIAEGYSVSREKKESFPLTVTSAQKNPTAFYLCASTPGGLNEKLFFGSGTQLSVL.

The rearrangement joins TRBV9 to TRBJ2-2; a weak D match, TRBD1 (6 bases). V gave up 1 base and J gave up 6 bases, with 7 bases separating them. CDR3 length: 13 residues. CDR1 is SGDLS and CDR2 is YYNGEE in the germline V gene. CDR3 loop: CASSVHRAGELFF. The CDR3 region has the DNA TGTGCCAGCAGCGTACACAGGGCCGGGGAGCTGTTTTTT. The entire variable domain, with the rest obtained from reference TRBV9 and TRBJ2-2, is as follows: DSGVTQTPKHLITATGQRVTLRCSPRSGDLSVYWYQQSLDQGLQFLIQYYNGEERAKGNILERFSAQQFPDLHSELNLSSLELGDSALYFCASSVHRAGELFFGEGSRLTVL.

V is TRBV11-1 and J is TRBJ2-1; 9 bases align to TRBD2. The CDR3 loop spans 16 amino acids. The V gene end was trimmed by 1 base and the J gene end by 1 base; junction bases not matched to a gene: 2. CDR1 is SGHAT, CDR2 FQDESV, per germline (reference sequence). The CDR3 DNA follows: TGTGCCAGCAGCTTAGGCGGGGGGGTTTCCTACAATGAGCAGTTCTTC. Its protein product is CASSLGGGVSYNEQFF. The variable domain in full, completed from reference TRBV11-1 and TRBJ2-1, reads EAEVAQSPRYKITEKSQAVAFWCDPISGHATLYWYRQILGQGPELLVQFQDESVVDDSQLPKDRFSAERLKGVDSTLKIQPAELGDSAMYLCASSLGGGVSYNEQFFGPGTRLTVL.

The rearrangement joins TRBV12-3 or TRBV12-4 to TRBJ1-5; 7 nucleotides align to TRBD1. The CDR3 covers 14 residues. After removal of 5 bases from V and 3 bases from J, the junction contained 4 bases not matched to a gene. In DNA form, the CDR3 reads TGTGCCAGCAGTCGGGACAGCGACAATCAGCCCCAGCATTTT. It codes for CASSRDSDNQPQHF.

The chain uses TRBV9 and TRBJ2-1; the D gene is possibly TRBD1 (6 bases). The V and J ends lost 2 bases and 2 bases respectively, with 11 bases between them. This CDR3 spans 15 amino acids. The germline gives CDR1 SGDLS, CDR2 YYNGEE. The CDR3 DNA is TGTGCCAGCAGCGTGAAGGGGGACCCCTACAATGAGCAGTTCTTC. Translating gives CASSVKGDPYNEQFF.